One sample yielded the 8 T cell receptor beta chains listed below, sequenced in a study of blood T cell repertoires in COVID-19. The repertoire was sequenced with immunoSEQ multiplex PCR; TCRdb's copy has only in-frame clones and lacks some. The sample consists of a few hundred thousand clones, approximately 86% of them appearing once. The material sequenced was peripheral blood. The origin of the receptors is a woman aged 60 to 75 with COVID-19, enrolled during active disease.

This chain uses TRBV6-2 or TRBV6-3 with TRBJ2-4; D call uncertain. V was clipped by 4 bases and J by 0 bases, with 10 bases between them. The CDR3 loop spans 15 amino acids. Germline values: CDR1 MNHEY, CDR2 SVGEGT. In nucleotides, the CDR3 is TGTGCCAGCAGTTCCGAGGCCCGAGCCAAAAACATTCAGTACTTC. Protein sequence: CASSSEARAKNIQYF.

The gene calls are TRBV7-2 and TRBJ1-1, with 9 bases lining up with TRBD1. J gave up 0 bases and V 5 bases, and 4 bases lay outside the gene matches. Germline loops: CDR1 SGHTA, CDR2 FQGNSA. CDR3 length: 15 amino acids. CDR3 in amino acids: CASSIGTGMNTEAFF. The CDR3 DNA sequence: TGTGCCAGCAGCATCGGGACAGGGATGAACACTGAAGCTTTCTTT.

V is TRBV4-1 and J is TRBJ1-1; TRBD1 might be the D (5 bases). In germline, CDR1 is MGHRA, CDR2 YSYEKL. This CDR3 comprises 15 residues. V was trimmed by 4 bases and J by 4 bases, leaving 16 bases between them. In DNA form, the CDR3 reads TGCGCCAGCAGCCCAAATTCGGGGGGAGGCACTGAAGCTTTCTTT. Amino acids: CASSPNSGGGTEAFF.

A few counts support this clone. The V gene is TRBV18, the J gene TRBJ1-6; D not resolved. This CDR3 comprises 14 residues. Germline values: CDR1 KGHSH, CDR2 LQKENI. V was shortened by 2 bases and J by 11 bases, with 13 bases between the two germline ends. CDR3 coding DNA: TGTGCCAGCTCACCAGGACGAAGGGAGACACCCCTCCACTTT. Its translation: CASSPGRRETPLHF.

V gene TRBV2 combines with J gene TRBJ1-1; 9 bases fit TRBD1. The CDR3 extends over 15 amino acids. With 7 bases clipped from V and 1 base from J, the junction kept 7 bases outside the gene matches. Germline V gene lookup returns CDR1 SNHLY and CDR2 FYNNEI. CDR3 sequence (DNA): TGTGCCAGCATTCTACAGGGGGCGTCGAACACTGAAGCTTTCTTT. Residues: CASILQGASNTEAFF. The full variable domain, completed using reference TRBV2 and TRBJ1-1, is EPEVTQTPSHQVTQMGQEVILRCVPISNHLYFYWYRQILGQKVEFLVSFYNNEISEKSEIFDDQFSVERPDGSNFTLKIRSTKLEDSAMYFCASILQGASNTEAFFGQGTRLTVV.

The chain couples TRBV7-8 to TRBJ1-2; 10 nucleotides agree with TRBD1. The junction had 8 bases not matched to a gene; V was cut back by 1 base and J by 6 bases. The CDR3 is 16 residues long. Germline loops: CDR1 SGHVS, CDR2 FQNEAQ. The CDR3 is CASSLDASGTGDGYTF. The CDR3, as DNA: TGTGCCAGCAGCTTAGACGCCTCCGGGACAGGGGATGGCTACACCTTC.

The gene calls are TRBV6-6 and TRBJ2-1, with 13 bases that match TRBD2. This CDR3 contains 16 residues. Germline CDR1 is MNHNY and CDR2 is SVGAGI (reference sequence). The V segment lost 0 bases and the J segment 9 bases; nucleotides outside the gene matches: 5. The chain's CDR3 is CASSYSRLAGGVEQFF. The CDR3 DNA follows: TGTGCCAGCAGTTACTCGAGACTAGCGGGGGGAGTTGAGCAGTTCTTC.

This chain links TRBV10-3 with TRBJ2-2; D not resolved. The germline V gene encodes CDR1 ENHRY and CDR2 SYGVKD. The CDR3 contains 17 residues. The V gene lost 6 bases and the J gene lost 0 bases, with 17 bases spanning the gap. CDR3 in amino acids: CAIRQMVEPTNTGELFF. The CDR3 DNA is TGTGCCATCAGACAGATGGTTGAGCCTACGAACACCGGGGAGCTGTTTTTT.